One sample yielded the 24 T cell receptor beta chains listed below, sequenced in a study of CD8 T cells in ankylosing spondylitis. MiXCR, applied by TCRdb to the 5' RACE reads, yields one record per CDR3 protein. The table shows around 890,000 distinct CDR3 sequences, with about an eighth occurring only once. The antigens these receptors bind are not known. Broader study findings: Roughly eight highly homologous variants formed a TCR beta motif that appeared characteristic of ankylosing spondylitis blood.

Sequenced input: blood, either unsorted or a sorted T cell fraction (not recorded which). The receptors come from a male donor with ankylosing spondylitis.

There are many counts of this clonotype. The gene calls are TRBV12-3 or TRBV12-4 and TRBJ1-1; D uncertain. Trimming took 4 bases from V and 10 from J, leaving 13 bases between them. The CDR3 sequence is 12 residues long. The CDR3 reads CASSSTATLAFF. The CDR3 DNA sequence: TGTGCCAGCAGTTCTACGGCCACCTTAGCTTTCTTT.

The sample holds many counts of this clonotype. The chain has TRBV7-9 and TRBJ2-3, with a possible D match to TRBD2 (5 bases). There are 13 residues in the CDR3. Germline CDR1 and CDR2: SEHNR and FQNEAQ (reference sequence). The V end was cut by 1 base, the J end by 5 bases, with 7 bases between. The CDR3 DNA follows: TGTGCCAGCAGCTTAGTTCGGGAAGATACGCAGTATTTT. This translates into CASSLVREDTQYF.

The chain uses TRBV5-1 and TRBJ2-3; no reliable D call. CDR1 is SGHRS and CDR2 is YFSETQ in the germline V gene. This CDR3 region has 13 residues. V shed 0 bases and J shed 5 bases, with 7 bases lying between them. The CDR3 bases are TGCGCCAGCAGCTTGGCCTGGCGAGATACGCAGTATTTT. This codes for CASSLAWRDTQYF.

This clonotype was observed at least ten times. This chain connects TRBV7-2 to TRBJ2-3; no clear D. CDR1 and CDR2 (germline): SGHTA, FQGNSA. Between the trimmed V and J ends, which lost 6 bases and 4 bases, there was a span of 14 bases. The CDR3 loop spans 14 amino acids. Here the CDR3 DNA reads TGTGCCAGCAGACCAGATCGGCTCGCAGATACGCAGTATTTT. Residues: CASRPDRLADTQYF.

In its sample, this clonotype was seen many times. The CDR3 sequence is CASSPQGNTGELFF. CDR3 sequence (DNA): TGTGCCAGCAGCCCGCAGGGGAACACCGGGGAGCTGTTTTTT. The chain recombines TRBV7-3 with TRBJ2-2; D might be TRBD1 (5 bases). The ends were cut back, 5 bases at V and 1 base at J, with 8 bases in the middle. This CDR3 has 14 amino acids. The germline CDR1 and CDR2 sequences are SGHTA and FQGTGA. The complete variable domain, with remaining parts taken from reference TRBV7-3 and TRBJ2-2, reads GAGVSQTPSNKVTEKGKYVELRCDPISGHTALYWYRQSLGQGPEFLIYFQGTGAADDSGLPNDRFFAVRPEGSVSTLKIQRTERGDSAVYLCASSPQGNTGELFFGEGSRLTVL.

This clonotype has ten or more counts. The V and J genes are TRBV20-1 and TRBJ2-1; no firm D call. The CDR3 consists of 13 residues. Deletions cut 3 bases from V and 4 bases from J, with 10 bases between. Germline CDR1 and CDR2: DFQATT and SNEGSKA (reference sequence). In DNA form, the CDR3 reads TGCAGTGCTAGCGGCCACCTTTACAATGAGCAGTTCTTC. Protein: CSASGHLYNEQFF.

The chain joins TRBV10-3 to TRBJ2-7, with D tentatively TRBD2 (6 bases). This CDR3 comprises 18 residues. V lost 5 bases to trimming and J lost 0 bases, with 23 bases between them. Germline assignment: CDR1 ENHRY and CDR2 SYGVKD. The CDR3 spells CAISPLLGLASSSYEQYF. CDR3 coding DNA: TGTGCCATCAGTCCTCTCCTGGGACTCGCAAGCAGCTCCTACGAGCAGTACTTC.

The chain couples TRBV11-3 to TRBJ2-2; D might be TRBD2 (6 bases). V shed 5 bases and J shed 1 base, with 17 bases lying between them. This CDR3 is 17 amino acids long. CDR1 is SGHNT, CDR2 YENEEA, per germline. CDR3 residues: CASSLGLGLKNTGELFF. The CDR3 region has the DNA TGTGCCAGCAGCCTCGGTCTGGGACTTAAGAACACCGGGGAGCTGTTTTTT.

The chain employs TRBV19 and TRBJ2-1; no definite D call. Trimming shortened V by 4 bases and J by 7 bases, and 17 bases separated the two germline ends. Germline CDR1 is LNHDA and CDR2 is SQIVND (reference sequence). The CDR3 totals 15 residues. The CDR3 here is CASSRRPPGENEQFF. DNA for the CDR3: TGTGCCAGTAGTAGGCGCCCCCCGGGTGAAAATGAGCAGTTCTTC.

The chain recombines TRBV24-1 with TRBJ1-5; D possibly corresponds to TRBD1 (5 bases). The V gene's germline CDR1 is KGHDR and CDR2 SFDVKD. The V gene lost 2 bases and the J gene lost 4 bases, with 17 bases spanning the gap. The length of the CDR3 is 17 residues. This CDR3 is CATSDWDGVGGNQPQHF. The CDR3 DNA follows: TGTGCCACCAGTGATTGGGACGGTGTCGGTGGGAATCAGCCCCAGCATTTT.

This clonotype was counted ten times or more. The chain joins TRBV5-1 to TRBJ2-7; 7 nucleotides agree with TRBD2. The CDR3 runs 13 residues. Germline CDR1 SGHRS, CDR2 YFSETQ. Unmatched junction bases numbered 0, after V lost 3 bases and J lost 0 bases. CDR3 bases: TGCGCCAGCAGCTGGGACTACTCCTACGAGCAGTACTTC. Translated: CASSWDYSYEQYF.

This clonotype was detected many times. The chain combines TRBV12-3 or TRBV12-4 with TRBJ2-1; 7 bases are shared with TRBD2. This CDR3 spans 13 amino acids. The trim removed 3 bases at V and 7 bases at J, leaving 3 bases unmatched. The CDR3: CASSFFGGNEQFF. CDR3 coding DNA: TGTGCCAGCAGTTTTTTCGGGGGGAATGAGCAGTTCTTC.

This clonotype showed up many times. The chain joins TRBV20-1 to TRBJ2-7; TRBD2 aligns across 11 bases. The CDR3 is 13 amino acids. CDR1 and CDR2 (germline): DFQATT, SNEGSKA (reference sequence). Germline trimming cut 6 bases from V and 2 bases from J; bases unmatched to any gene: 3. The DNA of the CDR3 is TGCAGTGCGGGGACTAGCGGTACCTACGAGCAGTACTTC. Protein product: CSAGTSGTYEQYF.

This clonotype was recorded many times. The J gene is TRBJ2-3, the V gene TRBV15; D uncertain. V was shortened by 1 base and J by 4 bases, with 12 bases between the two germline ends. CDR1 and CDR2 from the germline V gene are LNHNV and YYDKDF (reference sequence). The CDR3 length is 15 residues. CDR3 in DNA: TGTGCCACCAGCAGAGGGAAAAAATTTGCAGATACGCAGTATTTT. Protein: CATSRGKKFADTQYF. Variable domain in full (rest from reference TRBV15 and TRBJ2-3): DAMVIQNPRYQVTQFGKPVTLSCSQTLNHNVMYWYQQKSSQAPKLLFHYYDKDFNNEADTPDNFQSRRPNTSFCFLDIRSPGLGDTAMYLCATSRGKKFADTQYFGPGTRLTVL.

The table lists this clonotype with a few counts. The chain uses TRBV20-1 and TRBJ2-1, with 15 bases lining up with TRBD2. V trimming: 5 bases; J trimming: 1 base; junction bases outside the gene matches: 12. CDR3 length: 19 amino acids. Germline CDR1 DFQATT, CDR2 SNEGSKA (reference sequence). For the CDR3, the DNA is TGCAGTGCTTACTCACCGGGACTAGCGGGAGGAGAGTCCTACAATGAGCAGTTCTTC. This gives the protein CSAYSPGLAGGESYNEQFF.

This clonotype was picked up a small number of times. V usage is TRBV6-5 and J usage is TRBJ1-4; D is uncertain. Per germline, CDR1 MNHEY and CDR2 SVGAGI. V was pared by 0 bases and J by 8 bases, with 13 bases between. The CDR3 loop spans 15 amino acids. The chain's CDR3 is CASSYSYSFGEKLFF. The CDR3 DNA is TGTGCCAGCAGTTACTCGTACTCCTTCGGAGAAAAACTGTTTTTT.

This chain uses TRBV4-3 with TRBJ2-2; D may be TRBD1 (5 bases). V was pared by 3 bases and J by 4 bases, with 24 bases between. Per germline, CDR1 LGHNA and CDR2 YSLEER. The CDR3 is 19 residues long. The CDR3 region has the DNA TGCGCCAGCAGCCACTTACCGGGCAGGGCGTATAGGGCCACCGGGGAGCTGTTTTTT. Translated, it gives CASSHLPGRAYRATGELFF.

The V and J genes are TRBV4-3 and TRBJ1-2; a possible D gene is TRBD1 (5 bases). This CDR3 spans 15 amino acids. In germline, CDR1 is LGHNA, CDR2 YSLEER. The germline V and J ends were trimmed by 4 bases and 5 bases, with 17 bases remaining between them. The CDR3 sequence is CASSLSSGGEYGYTF. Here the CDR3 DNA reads TGCGCCAGCAGCCTATCTTCTGGGGGAGAATATGGCTACACCTTC.

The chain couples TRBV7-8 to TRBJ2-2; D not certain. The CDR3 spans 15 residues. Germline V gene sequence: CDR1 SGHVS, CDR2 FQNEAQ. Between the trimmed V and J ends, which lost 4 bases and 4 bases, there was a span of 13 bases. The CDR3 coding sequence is TGTGCCAGCAGCTCCGACCACCGTGTCACCGGGGAGCTGTTTTTT. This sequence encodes CASSSDHRVTGELFF.

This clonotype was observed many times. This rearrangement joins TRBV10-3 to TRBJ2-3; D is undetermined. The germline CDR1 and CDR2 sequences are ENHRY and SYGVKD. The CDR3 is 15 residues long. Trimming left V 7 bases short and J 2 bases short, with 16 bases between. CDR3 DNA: TGTGCCATCACAAATAGTCCTCTTTTCACAGATACGCAGTATTTT. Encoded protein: CAITNSPLFTDTQYF.

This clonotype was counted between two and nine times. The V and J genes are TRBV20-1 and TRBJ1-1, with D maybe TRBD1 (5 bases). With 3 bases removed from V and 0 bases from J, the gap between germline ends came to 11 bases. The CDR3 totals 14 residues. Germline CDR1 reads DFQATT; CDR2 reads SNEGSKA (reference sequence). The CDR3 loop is CSASSGAMNTEAFF. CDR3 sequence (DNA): TGCAGTGCTAGCAGCGGGGCTATGAACACTGAAGCTTTCTTT.

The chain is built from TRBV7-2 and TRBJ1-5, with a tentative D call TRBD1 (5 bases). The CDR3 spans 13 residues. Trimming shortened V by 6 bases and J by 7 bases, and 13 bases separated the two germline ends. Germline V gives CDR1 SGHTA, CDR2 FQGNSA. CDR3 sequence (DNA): TGTGCCAGCAGTCCAGGGTTCGGGCAGCCCCAGCATTTT. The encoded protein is CASSPGFGQPQHF.

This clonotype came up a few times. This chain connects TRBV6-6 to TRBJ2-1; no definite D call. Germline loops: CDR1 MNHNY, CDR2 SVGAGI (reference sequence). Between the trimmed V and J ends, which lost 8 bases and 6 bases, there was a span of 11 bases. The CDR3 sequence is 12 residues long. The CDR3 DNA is TGTGCCAGCCAATATAAAACCAATGAGCAGTTCTTC. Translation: CASQYKTNEQFF.

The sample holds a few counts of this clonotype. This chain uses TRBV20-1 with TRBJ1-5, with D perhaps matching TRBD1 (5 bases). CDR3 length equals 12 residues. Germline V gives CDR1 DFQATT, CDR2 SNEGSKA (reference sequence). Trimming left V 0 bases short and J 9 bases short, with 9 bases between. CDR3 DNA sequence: TGCAGTGCTAGAGATTTGAGGGGGCCCCAGCATTTT. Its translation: CSARDLRGPQHF.